This T cell receptor beta chain was identified during a study of T cells in Graves' hyperthyroidism and ophthalmopathy. V was pared by 1 base and J by 1 base, with 13 bases between. This CDR3 comprises 16 residues. The V gene's germline CDR1 is SGHTA and CDR2 FQGTGA. General study results and limits: Most clonotypes expanded in the thyroid (above 0.001) were also present in blood.

The sample holds many counts of this clonotype. Antigen specificity is unknown. RNA transcripts provided the source from which TCR beta CDR3 regions were amplified. The TCR CDR3 was amplified in a first-round RT-PCR using the HTBI primer set. MiXCR was run by TCRdb on the multiplex PCR reads, yielding one entry per CDR3 protein. The sample carries some 180,000 distinct CDR3 sequences, about a sixth recorded once. Sequencing input: blood. This sequence originates from a woman in her fifties or sixties with Graves' hyperthyroidism. The chain has TRBV7-3 and TRBJ1-1, with unresolved D. The chain's CDR3 is CASSLNPNLGNTEAFF. For the CDR3, the DNA is TGTGCCAGCAGCTTAAACCCGAATCTGGGGAACACTGAAGCTTTCTTT.